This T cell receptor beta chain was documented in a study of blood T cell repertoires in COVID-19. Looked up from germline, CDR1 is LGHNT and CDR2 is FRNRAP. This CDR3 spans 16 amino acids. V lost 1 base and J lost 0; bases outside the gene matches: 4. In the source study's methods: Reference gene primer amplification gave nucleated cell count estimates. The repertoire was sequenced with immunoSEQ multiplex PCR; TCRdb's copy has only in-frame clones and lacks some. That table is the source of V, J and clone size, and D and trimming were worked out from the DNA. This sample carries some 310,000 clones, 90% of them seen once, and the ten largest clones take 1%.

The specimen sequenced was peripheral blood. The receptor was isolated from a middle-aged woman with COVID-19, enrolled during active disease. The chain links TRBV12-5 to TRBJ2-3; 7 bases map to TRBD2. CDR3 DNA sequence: TGTGCTAGTGGTTTGGCCCCGGGACTAAGCACAGATACGCAGTATTTT. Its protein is CASGLAPGLSTDTQYF. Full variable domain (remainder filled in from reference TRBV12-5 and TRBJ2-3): DARVTQTPRHKVTEMGQEVTMRCQPILGHNTVFWYRQTMMQGLELLAYFRNRAPLDDSGMPKDRFSAEMPDATLATLKIQPSEPRDSAVYFCASGLAPGLSTDTQYFGPGTRLTVL.